The source of this TCR beta chain is a study of blood T cell repertoires in COVID-19. V was clipped by 1 base and J by 8 bases, with 8 bases between them. The CDR3 is 12 residues long. This clone occurred once. In the original processing: Reference gene primers were amplified, and this amplification served to estimate nucleated cell counts. Libraries were prepared by immunoSEQ multiplex PCR; TCRdb keeps only in-frame clonotypes and omits some of them. V and J calls and clone size are copied from that table; D and trimming were computed from the DNA. This sample yields under 150,000 clones, of which approximately 88% are seen a single time; 8.1% belongs to the top ten.

The sequenced sample consisted of peripheral blood. J is TRBJ1-2 and V is TRBV12-3 or TRBV12-4; TRBD1 is a possible D gene (6 bases). The TCR comes from a woman between 40 and 50 years old with acute or convalescent COVID-19. The CDR3 protein is CASSLGQGGYTF. CDR3 DNA: TGTGCCAGCAGTTTAGGGCAGGGGGGCTACACCTTC.